The sample holds one count of the clone carrying this T cell receptor beta chain. Its specificity is unknown. Per germline, CDR1 MNHEY and CDR2 SMNVEV (reference sequence). V was clipped by 5 bases and J by 0 bases; unmatched bases: 8. This CDR3 has 16 amino acids. The record originates from a study of shared clonotypes between healthy human individuals. Repertoires were generated with immunoSEQ multiplex PCR, while TCRdb's copy carries only in-frame clones and drops some. Of some 1,900,000 clones listed, roughly 94% are singletons. Overall study results and limits: Clonotypes shared by all four donors outscored non-shared clonotypes in generation probability. Rarefaction demonstrated incomplete sorted-subset sequencing despite large depth.

Terminally differentiated effector memory CD45RA+ cells were excluded from the naive CD8 cells, which were CD45RO-negative and positively selected for CCR7. Donors, healthy HIV-negative adults, lacked recent acute infections or vaccinations. The sequence was collected from a man in his late teens or twenties in good health. Specimen: naive CD8+ T cells sorted from blood. The chain recombines TRBV27 with TRBJ2-7; 9 bases match TRBD1. CDR3 protein: CASSLLTGQGSYEQYF. CDR3 bases: TGTGCCAGCAGTCTTCTCACGGGACAGGGCTCCTACGAGCAGTACTTC.